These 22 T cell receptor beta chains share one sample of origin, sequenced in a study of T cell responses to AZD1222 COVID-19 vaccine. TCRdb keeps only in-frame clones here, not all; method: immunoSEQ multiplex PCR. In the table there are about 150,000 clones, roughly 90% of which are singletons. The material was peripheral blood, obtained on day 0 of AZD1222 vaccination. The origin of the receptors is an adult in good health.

The CDR3, as DNA: TGTGCCAGCAGTTCGGACAGGGGTCGGGGGGGAAACATTCAGTACTTC. This codes for CASSSDRGRGGNIQYF. V usage is TRBV6-5 and J usage is TRBJ2-4; D perhaps matches TRBD1 (9 bases). This CDR3 region has 16 residues. CDR1 and CDR2 from the germline V gene are MNHEY and SVGAGI. Trimming took 4 bases from V and 6 from J, leaving 19 bases between them.

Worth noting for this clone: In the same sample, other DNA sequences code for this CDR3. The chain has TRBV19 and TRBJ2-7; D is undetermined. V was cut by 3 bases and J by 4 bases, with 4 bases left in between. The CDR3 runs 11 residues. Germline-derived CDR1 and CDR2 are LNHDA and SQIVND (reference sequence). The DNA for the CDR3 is TGTGCCAGTAGTATTGGTTACGAGCAGTACTTC. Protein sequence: CASSIGYEQYF.

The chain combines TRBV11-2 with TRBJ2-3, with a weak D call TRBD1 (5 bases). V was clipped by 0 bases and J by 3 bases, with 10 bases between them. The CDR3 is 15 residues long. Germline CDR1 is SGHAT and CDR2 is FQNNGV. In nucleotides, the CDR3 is TGTGCCAGCAGCTTAGAAGGACACCGTACAGATACGCAGTATTTT. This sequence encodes CASSLEGHRTDTQYF.

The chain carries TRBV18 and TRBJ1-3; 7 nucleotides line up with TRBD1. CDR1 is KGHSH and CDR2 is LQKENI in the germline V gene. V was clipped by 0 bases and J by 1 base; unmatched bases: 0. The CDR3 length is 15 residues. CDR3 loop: CASSPPTGSGNTIYF. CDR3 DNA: TGTGCCAGCTCACCACCGACAGGGTCTGGAAACACCATATATTTT.

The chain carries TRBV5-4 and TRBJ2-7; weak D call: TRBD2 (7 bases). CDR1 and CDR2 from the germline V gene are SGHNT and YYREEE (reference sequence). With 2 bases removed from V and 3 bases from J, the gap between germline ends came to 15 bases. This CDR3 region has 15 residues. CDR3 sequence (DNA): TGTGCCAGCAGCTTCAAGGGGGGGATGAGCTACGAGCAGTACTTC. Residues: CASSFKGGMSYEQYF.

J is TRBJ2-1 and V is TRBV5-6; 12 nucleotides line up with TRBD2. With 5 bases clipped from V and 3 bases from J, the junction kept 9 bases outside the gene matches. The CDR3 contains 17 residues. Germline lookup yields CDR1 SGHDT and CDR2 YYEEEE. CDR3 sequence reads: CASSQSLAGGLYNEQFF. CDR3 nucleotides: TGTGCCAGCAGTCAATCACTAGCGGGGGGCCTCTACAATGAGCAGTTCTTC.

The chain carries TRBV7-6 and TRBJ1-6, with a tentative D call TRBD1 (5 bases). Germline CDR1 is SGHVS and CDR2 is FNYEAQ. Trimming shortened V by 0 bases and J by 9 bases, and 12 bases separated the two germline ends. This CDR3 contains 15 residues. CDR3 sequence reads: CASSLAMRGASPLHF. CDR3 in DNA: TGTGCCAGCAGCTTAGCGATGAGGGGAGCTTCACCCCTCCACTTT.

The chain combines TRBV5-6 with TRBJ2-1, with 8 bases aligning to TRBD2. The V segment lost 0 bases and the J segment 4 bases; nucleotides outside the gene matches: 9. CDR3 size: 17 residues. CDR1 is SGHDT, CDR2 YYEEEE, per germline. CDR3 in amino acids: CASSLARKRGTYNEQFF. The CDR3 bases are TGTGCCAGCAGCTTGGCCCGGAAGCGGGGGACTTACAATGAGCAGTTCTTC.

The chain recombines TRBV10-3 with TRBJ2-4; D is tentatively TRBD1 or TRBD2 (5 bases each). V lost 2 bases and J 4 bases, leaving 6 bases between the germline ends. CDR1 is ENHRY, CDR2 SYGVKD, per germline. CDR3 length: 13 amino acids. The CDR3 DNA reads TGTGCCATCAGTGAGGGGGGTAAAAACATTCAGTACTTC. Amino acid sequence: CAISEGGKNIQYF.

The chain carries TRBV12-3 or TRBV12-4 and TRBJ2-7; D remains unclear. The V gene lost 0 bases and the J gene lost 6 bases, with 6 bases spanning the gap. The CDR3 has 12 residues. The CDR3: CASSLARIEQYF. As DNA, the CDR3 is TGTGCCAGCAGTTTAGCAAGGATCGAGCAGTACTTC.

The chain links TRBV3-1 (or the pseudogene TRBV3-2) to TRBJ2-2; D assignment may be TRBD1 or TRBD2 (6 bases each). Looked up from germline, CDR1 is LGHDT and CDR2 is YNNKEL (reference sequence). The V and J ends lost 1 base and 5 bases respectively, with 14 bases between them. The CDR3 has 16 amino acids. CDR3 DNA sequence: TGTGCCAGCAGCCAAGGCGGGACACGGACGACCGGGGAGCTGTTTTTT. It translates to CASSQGGTRTTGELFF.

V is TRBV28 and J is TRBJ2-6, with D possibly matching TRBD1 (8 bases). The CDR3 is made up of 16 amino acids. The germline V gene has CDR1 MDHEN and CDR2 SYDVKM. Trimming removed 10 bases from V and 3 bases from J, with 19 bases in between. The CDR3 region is CATNGQGGVGANVLTF. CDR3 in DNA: TGTGCCACCAACGGACAGGGAGGGGTTGGGGCCAACGTCCTGACTTTC. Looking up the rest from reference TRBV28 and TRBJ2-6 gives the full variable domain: DVKVTQSSRYLVKRTGEKVFLECVQDMDHENMFWYRQDPGLGLRLIYFSYDVKMKEKGDIPEGYSVSREKKERFSLILESASTNQTSMYLCATNGQGGVGANVLTFGAGSRLTVL.

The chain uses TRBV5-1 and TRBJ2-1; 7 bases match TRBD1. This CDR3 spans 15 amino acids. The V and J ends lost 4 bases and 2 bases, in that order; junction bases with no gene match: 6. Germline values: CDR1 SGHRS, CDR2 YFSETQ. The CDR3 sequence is CASSPGTVAYNEQFF. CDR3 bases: TGCGCCAGCAGCCCGGGGACAGTGGCCTACAATGAGCAGTTCTTC.

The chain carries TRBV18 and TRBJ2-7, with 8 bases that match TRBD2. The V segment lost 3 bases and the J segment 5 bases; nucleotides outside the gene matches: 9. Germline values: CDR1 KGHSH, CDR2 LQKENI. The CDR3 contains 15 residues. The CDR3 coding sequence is TGTGCCAGCTCACCTACCGCGGGGGGCCCCCACGAGCAGTACTTC. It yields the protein CASSPTAGGPHEQYF.

DNA of the CDR3: TGTGCCAGCAGCATTGACTCCGGGGAGCAGTTCTTC. It is translated as CASSIDSGEQFF. The chain is built from TRBV7-3 and TRBJ2-1; the D is unclear. Germline V CDR1 and CDR2: SGHTA, FQGTGA. The CDR3 extends over 12 amino acids. Trimming shortened V by 5 bases and J by 10 bases, and 12 bases separated the two germline ends. Based on the CDR3 plus reference TRBV7-3 and TRBJ2-1, the full variable domain is GAGVSQTPSNKVTEKGKYVELRCDPISGHTALYWYRQSLGQGPEFLIYFQGTGAADDSGLPNDRFFAVRPEGSVSTLKIQRTERGDSAVYLCASSIDSGEQFFGPGTRLTVL.

CDR3 in amino acids: CASSEQPGPQHF. The CDR3 DNA reads TGTGCCAGCAGTGAACAGCCGGGGCCCCAGCATTTT. The gene calls are TRBV2 and TRBJ1-5; no firm D call. The CDR3 contains 12 residues. Germline lookup yields CDR1 SNHLY and CDR2 FYNNEI. V dropped 2 bases and J dropped 9 bases, with 8 bases sitting between them. Filled out from reference TRBV2 and TRBJ1-5, the complete variable domain reads EPEVTQTPSHQVTQMGQEVILRCVPISNHLYFYWYRQILGQKVEFLVSFYNNEISEKSEIFDDQFSVERPDGSNFTLKIRSTKLEDSAMYFCASSEQPGPQHFGDGTRLSIL.

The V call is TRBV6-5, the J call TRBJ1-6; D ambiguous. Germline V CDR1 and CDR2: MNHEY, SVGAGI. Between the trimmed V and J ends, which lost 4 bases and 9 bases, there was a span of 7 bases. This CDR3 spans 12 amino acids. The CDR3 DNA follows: TGTGCCAGCAGTTTCGGGCCTTCACCCCTCCACTTT. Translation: CASSFGPSPLHF.

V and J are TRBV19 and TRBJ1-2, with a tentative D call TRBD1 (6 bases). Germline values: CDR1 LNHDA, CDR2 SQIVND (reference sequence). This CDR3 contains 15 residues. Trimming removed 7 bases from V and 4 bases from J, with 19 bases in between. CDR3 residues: CASIDRGAPIYGYTF. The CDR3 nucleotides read TGTGCCAGTATAGATCGGGGGGCACCGATCTATGGCTACACCTTC.

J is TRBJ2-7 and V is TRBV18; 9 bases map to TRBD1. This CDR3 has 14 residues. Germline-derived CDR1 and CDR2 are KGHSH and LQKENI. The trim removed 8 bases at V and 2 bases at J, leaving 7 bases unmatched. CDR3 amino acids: CASLPGQGPYEQYF. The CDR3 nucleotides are TGTGCCAGCCTCCCGGGACAGGGCCCCTACGAGCAGTACTTC.

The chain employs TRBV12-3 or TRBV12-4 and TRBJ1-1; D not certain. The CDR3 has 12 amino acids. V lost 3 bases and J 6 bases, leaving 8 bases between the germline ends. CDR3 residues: CASSFPGAEAFF. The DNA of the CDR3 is TGTGCCAGCAGTTTCCCCGGGGCTGAAGCTTTCTTT.

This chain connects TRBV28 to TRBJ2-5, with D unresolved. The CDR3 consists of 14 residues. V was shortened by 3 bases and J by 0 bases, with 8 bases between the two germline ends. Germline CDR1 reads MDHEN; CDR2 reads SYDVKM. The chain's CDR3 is CASSFQRYQETQYF. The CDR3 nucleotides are TGTGCCAGCAGTTTTCAGAGGTACCAAGAGACCCAGTACTTC. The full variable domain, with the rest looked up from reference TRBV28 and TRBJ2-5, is DVKVTQSSRYLVKRTGEKVFLECVQDMDHENMFWYRQDPGLGLRLIYFSYDVKMKEKGDIPEGYSVSREKKERFSLILESASTNQTSMYLCASSFQRYQETQYFGPGTRLLVL.

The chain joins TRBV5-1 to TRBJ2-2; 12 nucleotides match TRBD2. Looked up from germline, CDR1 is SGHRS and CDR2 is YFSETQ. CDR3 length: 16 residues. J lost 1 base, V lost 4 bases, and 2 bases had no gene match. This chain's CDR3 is CASSKGLAGNTGELFF. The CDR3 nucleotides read TGCGCCAGCAGCAAGGGACTAGCGGGGAACACCGGGGAGCTGTTTTTT.